This is a list of T cell receptor beta chains from one sample in a study of blood T cells in healthy people across ages. TCRdb used MiXCR to reprocess the 5' RACE reads, holding one entry per CDR3 protein. The sample has 650,000 to 1,000,000 distinct CDR3 sequences; about half are singletons. Specimen: blood. The receptors here all came from a man older than 75 in good health. Each CDR3 is given with its conserved first and last residue. The D gene is left open where the match is weak. Size tells how often a clone was seen (once, few, many) or the class of an expanded clone, and some rows leave it out.

V: TRBV20-1; J: TRBJ2-2; size: once; length: 16; D: TRBD2; DNA: TGCAGTGCTAGAACCCAAGCGGGATCGAACACCGGGGAGCTGTTTTTT; CDR3: CSARTQAGSNTGELFF
V: TRBV27; J: TRBJ2-7; size: NA; length: 15; D: TRBD2; DNA: TGTGCCAGCAGTCCCGGAGGGAGCGGGAGAGGCGAGCAGTACTTC; CDR3: CASSPGGSGRGEQYF
V: TRBV20-1; J: TRBJ2-1; size: few; length: 17; D: TRBD2; DNA: TGCAGTGCTAGTGTTTGGGCTAGCGGGAGGGTTACAGATGAGCAGTTCTTC; CDR3: CSASVWASGRVTDEQFF
V: TRBV12-3/TRBV12-4; J: TRBJ2-1; size: NA; length: 15; D: TRBD2; DNA: TGTGCCACCCGGACTAGCGGGATAGTGGGGAATGAGCAGTTCTTC; CDR3: CATRTSGIVGNEQFF
V: TRBV5-1; J: TRBJ2-1; size: few; length: 16; D: TRBD1; DNA: TGCGCCAGCAGCTCCCTACTGGGACAGGGGTCGGATGAGCAGTTCTTC; CDR3: CASSSLLGQGSDEQFF
V: TRBV4-2; J: TRBJ2-1; size: few; length: 16; D: TRBD1; DNA: TGTGCCAGCAGCCAAGATAGTGGGACAGGGGGCAATGAGCAGTTCTTC; CDR3: CASSQDSGTGGNEQFF
V: TRBV30; J: TRBJ2-5; size: few; length: 15; D: TRBD2; DNA: TGTGCCTGGGGGGTCGGACTAGCGAGGCGGGAGACCCAGTACTTC; CDR3: CAWGVGLARRETQYF
V: TRBV9; J: TRBJ2-5; size: once; length: 12; D: NA; DNA: TGTGCCAGCAGCGGGGAGTTTGGTGAGCAGTACTTC; CDR3: CASSGEFGEQYF
V: TRBV6-2/TRBV6-3; J: TRBJ2-5; size: NA; length: 15; D: NA; DNA: TGTGCCAGCAGTCAAGAAGGGGGATCCTACAATGAGCAGTACTTC; CDR3: CASSQEGGSYNEQYF
V: TRBV25-1; J: TRBJ2-3; size: NA; length: 18; D: NA; DNA: TGTGCCAGCAGTTCCTCTTCCGCCGGGCCCATAAGCACAGATACGCAGTATTTT; CDR3: CASSSSSAGPISTDTQYF
V: TRBV7-9; J: TRBJ2-7; size: few; length: 16; D: TRBD2; DNA: TGTGCCAGCAGCCCCCCGACTAGCGGGAGTATCAACGAGCAGTACTTC; CDR3: CASSPPTSGSINEQYF
V: TRBV20-1; J: TRBJ2-7; size: NA; length: 14; D: TRBD2; DNA: TGCAGTGCTCGACTAGCCCCCCTCTCCTACGAGCAGTACTTC; CDR3: CSARLAPLSYEQYF
V: TRBV6-2/TRBV6-3; J: TRBJ1-5; size: NA; length: 15; D: NA; DNA: TGTGCCAGCAGTTACTCGAATTGGCGGGGGCAGCCCCAGCATTTT; CDR3: CASSYSNWRGQPQHF
V: TRBV20-1; J: TRBJ2-1; size: NA; length: 14; D: TRBD2; DNA: TGCAGTGCTTCCGGACTAGCGCGGTACAATGAGCAGTTCTTC; CDR3: CSASGLARYNEQFF
V: TRBV7-9; J: TRBJ2-1; size: NA; length: 14; D: TRBD1; DNA: TGTGCCAGTTATCGACAGGGCTCCTACAATGAGCAGTTCTTC; CDR3: CASYRQGSYNEQFF
V: TRBV7-9; J: TRBJ2-5; size: few; length: 11; D: NA; DNA: TGTGCCAGCAGCTTAGGCGACTCCGAGTACTTC; CDR3: CASSLGDSEYF
V: TRBV12-3/TRBV12-4; J: TRBJ2-7; size: NA; length: 12; D: NA; DNA: TGTGCCAGCAGTTTGGTACAGGCCGAGCAGTACTTC; CDR3: CASSLVQAEQYF
V: TRBV7-2; J: TRBJ2-7; size: few; length: 15; D: NA; DNA: TGTGCCAGCAGCTGGACGGCCCGGGGGTCCCACGAGCAGTACTTC; CDR3: CASSWTARGSHEQYF
V: TRBV6-2/TRBV6-3; J: TRBJ2-7; size: NA; length: 14; D: TRBD1; DNA: TGTGCCAGCAGGGACAGGGGACCGATCTACGAGCAGTACTTC; CDR3: CASRDRGPIYEQYF
V: TRBV7-2; J: TRBJ2-1; size: NA; length: 15; D: NA; DNA: TGTGCCAGCAGCGGGGGTGGTGGGAGTACAGATGAGCAGTTCTTC; CDR3: CASSGGGGSTDEQFF
V: TRBV20-1; J: TRBJ2-7; size: few; length: 14; D: TRBD2; DNA: TGCAGTGCTCAAAAGGGACTAGTAAACTACGAGCAGTACTTC; CDR3: CSAQKGLVNYEQYF
V: TRBV4-2; J: TRBJ2-5; size: once; length: 14; D: NA; DNA: TGTGCCAGCGGCCGGGGGACAGTCCAAGAGACCCAGTACTTC; CDR3: CASGRGTVQETQYF
V: TRBV7-6; J: TRBJ1-1; size: NA; length: 14; D: NA; DNA: TGTGCCAGCAGTCCCACCGGGGAGCATACCGAAGCTTTCTTT; CDR3: CASSPTGEHTEAFF
V: TRBV20-1; J: TRBJ2-3; size: NA; length: 14; D: NA; DNA: TGCAGTGCTAGGGGCAGGGGTGTCACAGATACGCAGTATTTT; CDR3: CSARGRGVTDTQYF
V: TRBV6-6; J: TRBJ2-7; size: many; length: 15; D: TRBD2; DNA: TGTGCCAGCACTAATTTACTAGCGGGAGCCTACGAGCAGTACTTC; CDR3: CASTNLLAGAYEQYF
V: TRBV7-6; J: TRBJ2-1; size: once; length: 16; D: NA; DNA: TGTGTCAGCAGCTCTAGGCCGGGACTCGGGGGGCCTGAGCAGTTCTTC; CDR3: CVSSSRPGLGGPEQFF
V: TRBV5-1; J: TRBJ2-7; size: NA; length: 15; D: NA; DNA: TGCGCCAGCAGCCCTAGAGGGGGGGTGGCCTACGAGCAGTACTTC; CDR3: CASSPRGGVAYEQYF
V: TRBV14; J: TRBJ2-5; size: NA; length: 13; D: NA; DNA: TGTGCCAGCAGCCACGCGGGGACAGAGACCCAGTACTTC; CDR3: CASSHAGTETQYF
V: TRBV4-3; J: TRBJ2-4; size: NA; length: 14; D: TRBD2; DNA: TGCGCCAGCAGCCAAGATCGCTCTAGCGGGATCCAGTACTTC; CDR3: CASSQDRSSGIQYF
V: TRBV20-1; J: TRBJ1-5; size: once; length: 16; D: NA; DNA: TGCAGTGCTAGGAGAAGGAGCCAACGGAGCAATCAGCCCCAGCATTTT; CDR3: CSARRRSQRSNQPQHF
V: TRBV20-1; J: TRBJ2-3; size: NA; length: 14; D: TRBD2; DNA: TGCAGTGCTAGAATACTAGCGGGAGTAGATACGCAGTATTTT; CDR3: CSARILAGVDTQYF
V: TRBV20-1; J: TRBJ2-1; size: NA; length: 15; D: TRBD1; DNA: TGCAGTGCTAGAGATGTGGACAGGGGGCACCATGAGCAGTTCTTC; CDR3: CSARDVDRGHHEQFF
V: TRBV20-1; J: TRBJ2-5; size: NA; length: 14; D: NA; DNA: TGCAGTGCTAGAGGAAGTAGCGGACAAGAGACCCAGTACTTC; CDR3: CSARGSSGQETQYF
V: TRBV6-6; J: TRBJ1-4; size: once; length: 15; D: NA; DNA: TGTGCCAGCAGTCTACTGCGGGGGCCTAATGAAAAACTGTTTTTT; CDR3: CASSLLRGPNEKLFF
V: TRBV6-2/TRBV6-3; J: TRBJ2-1; size: NA; length: 16; D: TRBD2; DNA: TGTGCCAGCAGTACACCTACTAGCGGGAGAGACAATGAGCAGTTCTTC; CDR3: CASSTPTSGRDNEQFF
V: TRBV7-9; J: TRBJ2-7; size: NA; length: 13; D: NA; DNA: TGTGCCGGCTCGGGAGTCGGAGCCTACGAGCAGTACTTC; CDR3: CAGSGVGAYEQYF
V: TRBV29-1; J: TRBJ2-7; size: NA; length: 13; D: NA; DNA: TGCAGCGTTGAGTTCAGCTCGGGATACGAGCAGTACTTC; CDR3: CSVEFSSGYEQYF
V: TRBV24-1; J: TRBJ2-5; size: NA; length: 14; D: NA; DNA: TGTGCCACCAGTGACCATGACATCCTGGGGGCCCAGTACTTC; CDR3: CATSDHDILGAQYF
V: TRBV12-5; J: TRBJ2-7; size: NA; length: 13; D: NA; DNA: TGTGCTAGTGGTTTGGAGGCCGGTTACGAGCAGTACTTC; CDR3: CASGLEAGYEQYF
V: TRBV9; J: TRBJ1-2; size: NA; length: 14; D: TRBD1; DNA: TGTGCCAGCAGCTCGACAGGGGTTCGCTATGGCTACACCTTC; CDR3: CASSSTGVRYGYTF
V: TRBV7-9; J: TRBJ2-7; size: NA; length: 17; D: TRBD2; DNA: TGTGCCAGCAGCTTAGGAGCCGGGGGGACGAGCTCCTACGAGCAGTACTTC; CDR3: CASSLGAGGTSSYEQYF
V: TRBV7-2; J: TRBJ2-7; size: NA; length: 15; D: TRBD1; DNA: TGTGCCAGCAGCTTAGTAGGACAGGGGATCTACGAGCAGTACTTC; CDR3: CASSLVGQGIYEQYF
V: TRBV5-1; J: TRBJ2-1; size: few; length: 17; D: TRBD2; DNA: TGCGCCAGCAGCGGGTACTTAGCGGGAGAGTCTTCCAATGAGCAGTTCTTC; CDR3: CASSGYLAGESSNEQFF
V: TRBV28; J: TRBJ2-3; size: NA; length: 16; D: TRBD2; DNA: TGTGCCAGCAGTCCCGGGACTACCCTTAGCACAGATACGCAGTATTTT; CDR3: CASSPGTTLSTDTQYF
V: TRBV20-1; J: TRBJ2-5; size: NA; length: 14; D: NA; DNA: TGCAGTGCTAATCCGTTAGGGGGCCAAGAGACCCAGTACTTC; CDR3: CSANPLGGQETQYF
V: TRBV25-1; J: TRBJ2-7; size: few; length: 13; D: NA; DNA: TGTGCCAGCAGTGAATTCGCGGGCTACGAGCAGTACTTC; CDR3: CASSEFAGYEQYF
V: TRBV19; J: TRBJ1-6; size: NA; length: 14; D: NA; DNA: TGTGCCAGTAGTATAGACAGAGAAAAGTCACCCCTCCACTTT; CDR3: CASSIDREKSPLHF
V: TRBV4-3; J: TRBJ2-3; size: few; length: 17; D: NA; DNA: TGCGCCAGCAGCCTACAATGGGGAGGAGAAAGCACAGATACGCAGTATTTT; CDR3: CASSLQWGGESTDTQYF
V: TRBV14; J: TRBJ1-4; size: NA; length: 14; D: NA; DNA: TGTGCCAGCAGCCAGGGGGTTCTACCTGAAAAACTGTTTTTT; CDR3: CASSQGVLPEKLFF
V: TRBV19; J: TRBJ1-4; size: NA; length: 15; D: NA; DNA: TGTGCCAGTAGTACGGTGGGACCGCCTAATGAAAAACTGTTTTTT; CDR3: CASSTVGPPNEKLFF
V: TRBV20-1; J: TRBJ2-3; size: NA; length: 14; D: TRBD2; DNA: TGCAGTGCTGTGCGGGAGGGACGCACAGATACGCAGTATTTT; CDR3: CSAVREGRTDTQYF
V: TRBV10-3; J: TRBJ1-1; size: once; length: 13; D: NA; DNA: TGTGCCATCACTCCAGCGGACAACACTGAAGCTTTCTTT; CDR3: CAITPADNTEAFF
V: TRBV12-3/TRBV12-4; J: TRBJ1-5; size: few; length: 14; D: NA; DNA: TGTGCCAGCAGTTCCTTGAGGGAGGGTCAGCCCCAGCATTTT; CDR3: CASSSLREGQPQHF